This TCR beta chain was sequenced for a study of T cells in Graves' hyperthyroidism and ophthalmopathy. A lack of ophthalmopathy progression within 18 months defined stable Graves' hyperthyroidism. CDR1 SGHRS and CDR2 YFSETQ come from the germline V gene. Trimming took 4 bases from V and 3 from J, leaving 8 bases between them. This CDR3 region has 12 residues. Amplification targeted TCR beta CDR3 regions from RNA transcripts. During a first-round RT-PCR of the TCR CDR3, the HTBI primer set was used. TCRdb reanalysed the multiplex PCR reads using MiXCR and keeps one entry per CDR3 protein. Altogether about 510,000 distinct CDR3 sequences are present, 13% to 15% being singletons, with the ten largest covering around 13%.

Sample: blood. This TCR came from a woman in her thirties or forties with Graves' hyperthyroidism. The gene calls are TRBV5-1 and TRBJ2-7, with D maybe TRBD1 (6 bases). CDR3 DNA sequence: TGCGCCAGCAGCGCCAGGGGCTACGAGCAGTACTTC. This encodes CASSARGYEQYF.